The rows below give T cell receptor beta chains drawn from one sample of a study of cytomegalovirus exposure and HLA in healthy donors. Assay used: immunoSEQ multiplex PCR; TCRdb lists only in-frame clones, some missing. The sample yields some 150,000 clones, 60% to 85% seen once. Sequences were obtained from PBMCs. These receptors were obtained from a middle-aged man in good health and CMV-seropositive. The CDR3 runs from the conserved cysteine through the conserved F or W. The D gene is left open where the match is weak. Clone sizes are given selectively: once, few, many, or a class where the clone is expanded.

>-|-|TRBV7-9|TRBJ2-5
TGTGCCAGCAGCTTAGAAGCGGGCCTTAAAGAGACCCAGTACTTC
CASSLEAGLKETQYF
>once|TRBD1|TRBV27|TRBJ2-5
TGTGCCAGCAGTCCTTACACAGGGGGGATGGAGACCCAGTACTTC
CASSPYTGGMETQYF
>-|TRBD2|TRBV4-2|TRBJ2-1
TGTGCCAGCAGCCAAGACACAACTAGCGGGAGTCGCAATGAGCAGTTCTTC
CASSQDTTSGSRNEQFF
>-|-|TRBV5-1|TRBJ2-1
TGCGCCAGCAGCTTGCGGGTTGGGTCGCTCAACAATGAGCAGTTCTTC
CASSLRVGSLNNEQFF
>-|-|TRBV7-7|TRBJ2-7
TGTGCCAGCAGCTTAGGGGCCTCCTACGAGCAGTACTTC
CASSLGASYEQYF
>-|-|TRBV30|TRBJ2-7
TGTGCCTGGAGTGCACAGGGTTCCCTTTCCTACGAGCAGTACTTC
CAWSAQGSLSYEQYF
>once|-|TRBV6-6|TRBJ2-5
TGTGCCAGCAGTTACTCAATACAGTGGGAGACCCAGTACTTC
CASSYSIQWETQYF
>few|TRBD1|TRBV7-2|TRBJ2-7
TGTGCCAGCAGCTCCACCGGGACAGGATCCTACGAGCAGTACTTC
CASSSTGTGSYEQYF
>-|-|TRBV18|TRBJ1-1
TGTGCCAGCTCACCCGGACAAAACACTGAAGCTTTCTTT
CASSPGQNTEAFF
>once|-|TRBV6-5|TRBJ1-4
TGTGCCAGCAGTTACGGGATCTCAGGGGCTGAAAAACTGTTTTTT
CASSYGISGAEKLFF
>-|-|TRBV10-3|TRBJ2-6
TGTGCCATCAGGGCAAACTCTGGGGCCAACGTCCTGACTTTC
CAIRANSGANVLTF
>-|TRBD1|TRBV5-1|TRBJ2-7
TGCGCCAGCAGCCAGACCGACCGGACAGGGGGGTACGAGCAGTACTTC
CASSQTDRTGGYEQYF
>-|TRBD1|TRBV7-3|TRBJ2-1
TGTGCCAGCAGCTTAGGACAGGGCAGTCATGAGCAGTTCTTC
CASSLGQGSHEQFF
>few|TRBD2|TRBV28|TRBJ2-7
TGTGCCAGCAGAGCGGGAGGAAGATACGAGCAGTACTTC
CASRAGGRYEQYF
>-|TRBD1|TRBV18|TRBJ1-5
TGTGCCAGCTCCCCTGGGACAGATCAGCCCCAGCATTTT
CASSPGTDQPQHF
>-|TRBD2|TRBV7-3|TRBJ2-2
TGTGCCAGCAGCGTAACTAGCGGAACCGGGGAGCTGTTTTTT
CASSVTSGTGELFF
>-|-|TRBV19|TRBJ2-6
TGTGCCAGTAAGGTAGCCTCTGGGGCCAACGTCCTGACTTTC
CASKVASGANVLTF
>-|-|TRBV27|TRBJ1-4
TGTGCCAGCAGTTTACAGGGGCCGCGGAAAACTGTTTTT
CASSLQGPRKTVF
>-|TRBD1|TRBV23-1|TRBJ2-4
TGCGCCAGCGGCGGCGGGGGACCATCGAGGACAGGGGAGTCGGAAAACATTCAGTACTTC
CASGGGGPSRTGESENIQYF
>-|TRBD2|TRBV13|TRBJ2-2
TGTGCCAGCAGTTCCGGGACTATTAACACCGGGGAGCTGTTTTTT
CASSSGTINTGELFF
>-|TRBD2|TRBV7-8|TRBJ2-1
TGTGCCAGCAGCGCCCGACTAGCGGGAGCCTCTCGCGCCTACAATGAGCAGTTCTTC
CASSARLAGASRAYNEQFF
>-|TRBD1|TRBV19|TRBJ1-1
TGTGCCAGTAGTGGGACAGTCAACACTGAAGCTTTCTTT
CASSGTVNTEAFF
>once|TRBD1|TRBV9|TRBJ1-2
TGTGCCAGCAGCACACCACAGGGGGGGGATGGCTACACCTTC
CASSTPQGGDGYTF
>-|-|TRBV9|TRBJ1-1
TGTGCCAGCAGCGTAGGGACCGCAGGGCCCGACACTGAAGCTTTCTTT
CASSVGTAGPDTEAFF
>-|TRBD1|TRBV7-9|TRBJ2-7
TGTTCCAGCAGCTCGGACAGGAACGAGCAGTACTTC
CSSSSDRNEQYF
>-|-|TRBV7-8|TRBJ2-5
TGTGCCAGCAGCTTATCCGCAGGAGGAGAGACCCAGTACTTC
CASSLSAGGETQYF
>-|TRBD1|TRBV7-9|TRBJ1-4
TGTGCCAGCAGCTTAACACAGGGGAATGAAAAACTGTTTTTT
CASSLTQGNEKLFF
>-|TRBD1|TRBV29-1|TRBJ2-2
TGCAGCGTTGCCGGGACAGTGAACACCGGGGAGCTGTTTTTT
CSVAGTVNTGELFF
>-|-|TRBV25-1|TRBJ2-2
TGTGCCAGCAGTGACAGGGTTGCCGGGGAGCTGTTTTTT
CASSDRVAGELFF
>-|TRBD1|TRBV6-1|TRBJ2-5
TGTGCCAGCAGTTCGGACAGGGGTGAGACCCAGTACTTC
CASSSDRGETQYF
>once|TRBD1|TRBV18|TRBJ1-3
TGTGCCAGCTCACCGACAGGGGAGGCCTCTGGAAACACCATATATTTT
CASSPTGEASGNTIYF
>-|TRBD2|TRBV28|TRBJ2-7
TGTGCCAGCAGTTTATTAGCGGGAGGGTCCTACGAGCAGTACTTC
CASSLLAGGSYEQYF